Below are 5 T cell receptor beta chains sequenced from a single sample in a study of shared clonotypes between healthy human individuals. TCRdb's copy holds only in-frame clones and misses some; the assay was immunoSEQ multiplex PCR. The sample lists hundreds of thousands of clones; 95% to 97% were seen once. The specimen was naive CD4+ T cells sorted from blood. The subset is: CD45RA+ positively selected. The receptors here all came from a woman younger than 45 in good health.

The chain carries TRBV19 and TRBJ2-7; 9 positions match TRBD2. The germline gives CDR1 LNHDA, CDR2 SQIVND (reference sequence). The CDR3 extends over 15 amino acids. The J segment lost 4 bases and the V segment lost 5 bases, leaving 9 bases of the junction unmatched. CDR3 DNA sequence: TGTGCCAGTAGTGGGCTAGCGGGACCCCTATACGAGCAGTACTTC. The encoded protein is CASSGLAGPLYEQYF.

This clone appeared once. This chain uses TRBV27 with TRBJ1-6; D call uncertain. CDR1 and CDR2 from the germline V gene are MNHEY and SMNVEV (reference sequence). The CDR3 is 14 amino acids. V dropped 2 bases and J dropped 7 bases, with 9 bases sitting between them. This CDR3 reads CASSLLRENSPLHF. DNA of the CDR3: TGTGCCAGCAGTTTACTCAGAGAGAATTCACCCCTCCACTTT.

The rearrangement uses TRBV18 and TRBJ2-6, with a tentative D call TRBD1 (7 bases). V lost 4 bases, J lost 13 bases, and 20 bases lay in between. CDR1 KGHSH and CDR2 LQKENI come from the germline V gene. CDR3 size: 15 residues. The CDR3: CASSLDTGDWKVLTF. The CDR3 DNA is TGTGCCAGCTCACTTGACACAGGGGACTGGAAGGTCCTGACTTTC.

The chain recombines TRBV4-2 with TRBJ2-5; D gene unclear. Germline V CDR1 and CDR2: LGHNA, YNFKEQ. This CDR3 has 13 amino acids. Trimming took 0 bases from V and 4 from J, leaving 6 bases between them. CDR3 bases: TGTGCCAGCAGCCAAGACGGCCGAGAGACCCAGTACTTC. Translating gives CASSQDGRETQYF.

The J gene is TRBJ2-6, the V gene TRBV15; D is uncertain. CDR3 length: 14 residues. Trimming left V 1 base short and J 1 base short, with 2 bases between. The germline CDR1 and CDR2 sequences are LNHNV and YYDKDF (reference sequence). CDR3 in amino acids: CATSRVSGANVLTF. CDR3 in DNA: TGTGCCACCAGCAGAGTTTCTGGGGCCAACGTCCTGACTTTC.